The clone carrying this T cell receptor (beta chain) came up a few times. Its antigen remains unknown. This record comes from a study of blood T cells in healthy people across ages. This CDR3 contains 14 residues. J lost 7 bases, V lost 5 bases, and 8 bases had no gene match. Combining a sample-barcoded 5' primer with a J-beta primer mix, a second PCR ran for roughly 6 to 12 cycles. TCRdb reprocessed the 5' RACE reads with MiXCR, giving one entry per CDR3 protein. The sample has 760,000 or so distinct CDR3 sequences, 25% seen once; the top ten hold under 9.5%. Regarding the study as a whole: Older age coincided with a roughly linear decline in TCR beta diversity per million T cells.

These data were likewise used in another study, on T cells of mothers and their children.

The material sequenced was blood. The receptor was derived from a boy younger than 18 in good health. J is TRBJ2-5 and V is TRBV12-3 or TRBV12-4; 9 nucleotides align to TRBD1. The CDR3 DNA reads TGTGCCAGCAGTCAACAGGGGGCTTTGGGGACCCAGTACTTC. It yields the protein CASSQQGALGTQYF.